Listed here are 29 T cell receptor beta chains from one sample, sequenced in a study of blood T cells in healthy people across ages (dated by TCRdb to between 2014 and 2016). Libraries were constructed by 5' RACE. The sequencing machine was an Illumina HiSeq 2500. A second PCR of about 7 to 12 cycles was run with a J-beta primer mix and a sample-barcoded 5' primer. Using fastp trimming at Q25 and MiXCR clonotype assembly, TCRdb reanalyzed the public sequencing data and kept in-frame beta chains. Under each unique CDR3 protein, matching rows form one entry showing the most common genes and DNA. The sample contains some 1.5 million distinct CDR3 sequences, under 30% of them found a single time. The ten largest clones capture over 7% of the sample. Sequenced: blood. The receptors were gathered from a woman in her 30s in good health.

V usage is TRBV7-9 and J usage is TRBJ1-2, with 7 bases aligning to TRBD1. V lost 3 bases and J lost 7; bases outside the gene matches: 14. Germline values: CDR1 SEHNR, CDR2 FQNEAQ (reference sequence). The CDR3 length is 16 residues. The CDR3 region is CASSLPNGEGAFGYTF. The DNA of the CDR3 is TGTGCCAGCAGCTTGCCGAACGGGGAGGGGGCATTTGGCTACACCTTC.

The chain is built from TRBV5-5 and TRBJ2-7; 8 nucleotides line up with TRBD2. The length of the CDR3 is 15 residues. Looked up from germline, CDR1 is SGHKS and CDR2 is YYEKEE (reference sequence). Unmatched junction bases numbered 7, after V lost 1 base and J lost 4 bases. In DNA form, the CDR3 reads TGTGCCAGCAGCTTGAGCGGGAGCTATACGTACGAGCAGTACTTC. Protein sequence: CASSLSGSYTYEQYF.

The chain has TRBV6-5 and TRBJ2-5; 7 nucleotides match TRBD2. The ends lost 4 bases at V and 5 bases at J; junction bases unmatched: 10. Germline-derived CDR1 and CDR2 are MNHEY and SVGAGI. CDR3 length: 15 amino acids. The CDR3 here is CASSSARSGAETQYF. DNA for the CDR3: TGTGCCAGCAGTTCCGCCCGGAGCGGGGCGGAGACCCAGTACTTC.

The sample holds many counts of this clonotype. The rearrangement links TRBV27 to TRBJ2-7; D is unclear. V lost 5 bases and J lost 2, with 13 bases in between. Germline V gene sequence: CDR1 MNHEY, CDR2 SMNVEV (reference sequence). This CDR3 contains 14 residues. Here the CDR3 DNA reads TGTGCCAGCAGTCGGGTCGGTCAAACCTACGAGCAGTACTTC. Protein product: CASSRVGQTYEQYF.

This clonotype has a count of ten or more. The chain employs TRBV6-5 and TRBJ2-1, with 8 positions matching TRBD2. The CDR3 totals 14 residues. V trimming: 0 bases; J trimming: 8 bases; junction bases outside the gene matches: 3. The V gene's germline CDR1 is MNHEY and CDR2 SVGAGI. For the CDR3, the DNA is TGTGCCAGCAGTTACTCGACTAGCGCGTATGAGCAGTTCTTC. Translating it yields CASSYSTSAYEQFF.

The V gene is TRBV20-1, the J gene TRBJ2-4; D perhaps matches TRBD1 (5 bases). The better agreement between TRBJ2-7 and the DNA end casts doubt on the J call. The CDR3 length is 15 residues. From germline, CDR1 is DFQATT and CDR2 SNEGSKA (reference sequence). The CDR3 DNA reads TGCAGTGCTAGCGAACAGAGTAAGGGGACCTACGAGCAGTACTTC. Its translation: CSASEQSKGTYEQYF.

The chain couples TRBV11-2 to TRBJ1-1; 11 bases fit TRBD1. This CDR3 contains 16 residues. Looked up from germline, CDR1 is SGHAT and CDR2 is FQNNGV. J lost 4 bases, V lost 6 bases, and 10 bases had no gene match. The CDR3 DNA reads as TGTGCCAGCAGACTCATGGGGGGGACAGGGGGCACTGAAGCTTTCTTT. It translates to CASRLMGGTGGTEAFF.

This clonotype has at least ten counts. The chain uses TRBV15 and TRBJ2-1; D not certain. CDR1 and CDR2 (germline): LNHNV, YYDKDF (reference sequence). V was clipped by 1 base and J by 8 bases, with 9 bases between them. The length of the CDR3 is 13 residues. The CDR3 DNA reads as TGTGCCACCAGCAGAGCTGCCTCCCATGAGCAGTTCTTC. It translates to CATSRAASHEQFF. The variable domain in full, completed from reference TRBV15 and TRBJ2-1, reads DAMVIQNPRYQVTQFGKPVTLSCSQTLNHNVMYWYQQKSSQAPKLLFHYYDKDFNNEADTPDNFQSRRPNTSFCFLDIRSPGLGDTAMYLCATSRAASHEQFFGPGTRLTVL.

This clonotype showed up many times. The rearrangement joins TRBV15 to TRBJ1-2; D call uncertain. The V gene lost 0 bases and the J gene lost 6 bases, with 8 bases spanning the gap. The CDR3 spans 13 residues. CDR1 is LNHNV, CDR2 YYDKDF, per germline (reference sequence). CDR3 sequence (DNA): TGTGCCACCAGCAGAGAACAGCTCGATGGCTACACCTTC. Translating it yields CATSREQLDGYTF. The full variable domain, its missing parts supplied by reference TRBV15 and TRBJ1-2, is DAMVIQNPRYQVTQFGKPVTLSCSQTLNHNVMYWYQQKSSQAPKLLFHYYDKDFNNEADTPDNFQSRRPNTSFCFLDIRSPGLGDTAMYLCATSREQLDGYTFGSGTRLTVV.

This clonotype has ten or more counts. The gene calls are TRBV10-1 and TRBJ2-3; D is perhaps TRBD1 (6 bases). Germline V gives CDR1 WNHNN, CDR2 SYGVQD (reference sequence). The CDR3 consists of 14 residues. With 6 bases removed from V and 4 bases from J, the gap between germline ends came to 14 bases. This CDR3 reads CASSRTVGSDTQYF. In DNA form, the CDR3 reads TGCGCCAGCAGCAGGACAGTGGGCTCAGATACGCAGTATTTT.

This rearrangement joins TRBV7-2 to TRBJ2-1; 8 bases agree with TRBD2. The V and J ends lost 5 bases and 7 bases, in that order; junction bases with no gene match: 10. The CDR3 runs 15 residues. The germline gives CDR1 SGHTA, CDR2 FQGNSA. CDR3 in DNA: TGTGCCAGCAGCCGTCCGGGGGGGAATATGAATGAGCAGTTCTTC. Its translation is CASSRPGGNMNEQFF.

The chain employs TRBV5-1 and TRBJ2-1; the match to TRBD1 covers 9 bases. This CDR3 has 14 amino acids. The V and J ends lost 4 bases and 7 bases, in that order; junction bases with no gene match: 6. Germline V CDR1 and CDR2: SGHRS, YFSETQ. CDR3 protein: CASSTGTGTNEQFF. The DNA for the CDR3 is TGCGCCAGCAGCACCGGGACAGGGACGAATGAGCAGTTCTTC.

This clonotype has only a few counts. This sequence joins TRBV20-1 and TRBJ2-3; 10 bases match TRBD2. Germline V gene lookup returns CDR1 DFQATT and CDR2 SNEGSKA (reference sequence). After removal of 5 bases from V and 3 bases from J, the junction contained 11 bases not matched to a gene. CDR3 length: 16 amino acids. This CDR3 reads CSASLSRTSGTDTQYF. The CDR3 DNA follows: TGCAGTGCTTCGCTTTCCCGGACTAGCGGTACAGATACGCAGTATTTT.

The table lists this clonotype with many counts. The rearrangement joins TRBV5-6 to TRBJ2-3; D is perhaps TRBD1 or TRBD2 (5 bases each). The germline V and J ends were trimmed by 6 bases and 0 bases, with 14 bases remaining between them. This CDR3 has 15 amino acids. In germline, CDR1 is SGHDT, CDR2 YYEEEE. CDR3 sequence: CASTSWDRSTDTQYF. CDR3 sequence (DNA): TGTGCCAGCACCTCATGGGACCGGAGCACAGATACGCAGTATTTT.

As regards this clonotype: One end of the junction does not line up with germline, which may come from a read error. The gene calls are TRBV6-2 or TRBV6-3 and TRBJ2-2; 7 bases match TRBD1. Germline assignment: CDR1 MNHEY and CDR2 SVGEGT. The length of the CDR3 is 16 residues. DNA for the CDR3: TGTACCAGCAGGCAACAGGGGCGCGGGAACACCGGGGAGCTGTTTTTT. This gives the protein CTSRQQGRGNTGELFF.

This clonotype has a count of ten or more. The chain combines TRBV7-9 with TRBJ2-4, with 8 positions matching TRBD1. Germline-derived CDR1 and CDR2 are SEHNR and FQNEAQ (reference sequence). This CDR3 region has 15 residues. J was trimmed by 6 bases and V by 5 bases; bases with no gene match: 9. This CDR3 is CASSTDRGSPNIQYF. CDR3 nucleotide sequence: TGTGCCAGCAGCACCGACAGGGGATCCCCAAACATTCAGTACTTC. The complete variable domain, with remaining parts taken from reference TRBV7-9 and TRBJ2-4, reads DTGVSQNPRHKITKRGQNVTFRCDPISEHNRLYWYRQTLGQGPEFLTYFQNEAQLEKSRLLSDRFSAERPKGSFSTLEIQRTEQGDSAMYLCASSTDRGSPNIQYFGAGTRLSVL.

The chain couples TRBV10-3 to TRBJ2-5, with a tentative D call TRBD2 (6 bases). Per germline, CDR1 ENHRY and CDR2 SYGVKD. CDR3 size: 13 residues. V lost 8 bases to trimming and J lost 9 bases, with 19 bases between them. The CDR3: CAIGRDPGEAQYF. The CDR3 DNA sequence: TGTGCCATCGGTCGCGACCCGGGGGAGGCCCAGTACTTC.

The rearrangement uses TRBV6-2 or TRBV6-3 and TRBJ1-1, with unresolved D. The CDR3 runs 14 residues. Germline V gene lookup returns CDR1 MNHEY and CDR2 SVGEGT. V lost 3 bases and J 0 bases, leaving 8 bases between the germline ends. CDR3 sequence: CASSYILLNTEAFF. The CDR3 nucleotides are TGTGCCAGCAGTTATATCCTCTTGAACACTGAAGCTTTCTTT.

This chain links TRBV5-1 with TRBJ2-3; a weak D match, TRBD1 (5 bases). The germline CDR1 and CDR2 sequences are SGHRS and YFSETQ. V shed 0 bases and J shed 1 base, with 9 bases lying between them. This CDR3 has 15 amino acids. The CDR3 here is CASSLDGQRTDTQYF. The DNA for the CDR3 is TGCGCCAGCAGCTTGGATGGACAACGCACAGATACGCAGTATTTT.

The chain has TRBV7-3 and TRBJ2-1; 12 bases map to TRBD2. V shed 4 bases, J shed 7 bases, and the junction held 5 bases outside the gene matches. The length of the CDR3 is 15 residues. Germline CDR1 reads SGHTA; CDR2 reads FQGTGA. The CDR3 spells CASSSRTSGVNEQFF. CDR3 DNA sequence: TGTGCCAGCAGCTCTAGGACTAGCGGGGTAAATGAGCAGTTCTTC.

The table lists this clonotype with a count of one. One junction end does not reproduce the germline sequence, and a read error may be involved. V and J are TRBV5-1 and TRBJ1-1, with 7 positions matching TRBD1. The CDR3 sequence is 14 residues long. The germline V gene encodes CDR1 SGHRS and CDR2 YFSETQ. The DNA for the CDR3 is TGCGCCAGCAGCCCCGGGACAGTGAACACTGGAGCTTTCTTT. This sequence encodes CASSPGTVNTGAFF.

This clonotype showed up just a few times. The chain has TRBV20-1 and TRBJ2-7; 10 nucleotides line up with TRBD1. Germline assignment: CDR1 DFQATT and CDR2 SNEGSKA (reference sequence). The CDR3 consists of 15 residues. V lost 1 base to trimming and J lost 2 bases; unmatched junction nucleotides: 5. The CDR3 sequence is CSARVGTGDPYEQYF. CDR3 nucleotide sequence: TGCAGTGCTAGAGTCGGGACAGGGGACCCCTACGAGCAGTACTTC.

The chain is built from TRBV7-9 and TRBJ1-2; D unresolved. Germline CDR1 SEHNR, CDR2 FQNEAQ (reference sequence). The V and J ends lost 8 bases and 6 bases respectively, with 16 bases between them. The CDR3 is 13 residues long. CDR3 loop: CASGETDVNGYTF. The DNA of the CDR3 is TGTGCCAGCGGGGAGACGGACGTCAATGGCTACACCTTC.

Worth noting for this clonotype: A read error may account for a junction end that differs from germline. The chain carries TRBV5-5 and TRBJ2-5; D uncertain. Germline V gives CDR1 SGHKS, CDR2 YYEKEE (reference sequence). The CDR3 length is 13 residues. This chain's CDR3 is CASSFTFQETRYF. As DNA, the CDR3 is TGTGCCAGCAGCTTTACATTCCAAGAGACCCGGTACTTC.

This clonotype has just a few counts. The chain joins TRBV27 to TRBJ1-6, with a possible D match to TRBD1 (6 bases). CDR3 size: 14 residues. Germline CDR1 MNHEY, CDR2 SMNVEV (reference sequence). The V end was cut by 5 bases, the J end by 10 bases, with 15 bases between. CDR3 amino acids: CASSVRDTGSPLHF. The CDR3 DNA sequence: TGTGCCAGCAGTGTACGGGACACTGGGTCACCCCTCCACTTT.

This chain uses TRBV7-7 with TRBJ2-7, with D possibly TRBD1 on 6 matching bases. Trimming stripped 1 base from V and 4 bases from J, with 20 bases between. Germline lookup yields CDR1 SSHAT and CDR2 FNYEAQ (reference sequence). The CDR3 is 17 amino acids. The CDR3 sequence: CASSLGPGWTDQYEQYF. In DNA, the CDR3 is TGTGCCAGCAGCTTAGGACCTGGCTGGACAGACCAGTACGAGCAGTACTTC.

CDR3 sequence reads: CASSTRGRSRNYEQYF. The CDR3, as DNA: TGTGCCAGCAGCACCCGGGGACGCTCACGGAATTACGAGCAGTACTTC. The genes are TRBV21-1 and TRBJ2-7; the DNA was not compared with TRBD1, the D call given in the table. TRBV21-1 is a recognized pseudogene. This CDR3 has 16 amino acids.

The chain combines TRBV9 with TRBJ2-1, with D unresolved. The CDR3 is made up of 16 amino acids. The germline V gene has CDR1 SGDLS and CDR2 YYNGEE. V lost 0 bases to trimming and J lost 2 bases, with 12 bases between them. Here the CDR3 reads CASSVGNTGPYNEQFF. The CDR3 DNA reads as TGTGCCAGCAGCGTAGGCAATACTGGGCCCTACAATGAGCAGTTCTTC.

V and J are TRBV2 and TRBJ1-5; no clear D. Germline V gives CDR1 SNHLY, CDR2 FYNNEI. V was cut by 3 bases and J by 2 bases, with 14 bases left in between. The CDR3 spans 16 residues. The CDR3 protein is CASSEVTPGGNQPQHF. The CDR3 DNA sequence: TGTGCCAGCAGTGAGGTGACCCCGGGAGGCAATCAGCCCCAGCATTTT.